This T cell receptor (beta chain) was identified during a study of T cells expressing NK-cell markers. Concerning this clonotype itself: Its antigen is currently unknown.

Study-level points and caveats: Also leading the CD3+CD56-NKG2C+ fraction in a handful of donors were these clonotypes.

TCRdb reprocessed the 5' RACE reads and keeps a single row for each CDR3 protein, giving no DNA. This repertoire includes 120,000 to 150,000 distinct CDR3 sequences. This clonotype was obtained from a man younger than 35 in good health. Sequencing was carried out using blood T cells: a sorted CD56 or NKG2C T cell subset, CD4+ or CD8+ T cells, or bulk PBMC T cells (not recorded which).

CDR3: CSVKYRTNTGELFF. The chain recombines TRBV29-1 with TRBJ2-2. Looked up from germline, CDR1 is SQVTM and CDR2 is ANQGSEA. The CDR3 length is 14 residues.